The 27 T cell receptor beta chains reported below all come from one sample, sequenced in a study of vaccination and CD4 T cells after COVID-19. What these receptors recognize is not known. Time point denoted: late sampling 161 to 241 days after vaccination in three convalescent patients. Regarding treatment: approximately nine-day PBMC culture with coronavirus spike peptide pools or control peptides (ViraFEST assay). The assay that was used to sequence DNA from cultured CD4+ T cells was the Oncomine TCR Beta short-read assay. Each CDR3 protein is one row after TCRdb ran MiXCR on the PCR reads. The repertoire holds about 21,000 distinct CDR3 sequences, with more than 45% as singletons. The source was CD4+ T cells from blood, cultured in vitro, collected about 7 months after SARS-CoV-2 vaccination. The receptors were sampled from a human donor who had recovered from COVID-19.

Only a few counts were recorded for this clonotype. The chain recombines TRBV6-1 with TRBJ1-5; tentatively, D is TRBD1 (5 bases). CDR3 size: 15 residues. Trimming removed 6 bases at V and 8 bases at J, with 20 bases between. CDR1 MNHNS and CDR2 SASEGT come from the germline V gene. The CDR3 nucleotides read TGTGCCAGCAGCCAACAGCCGGTGGGGGGGGAGCCCCAGCATTTT. Residues: CASSQQPVGGEPQHF.

The chain couples TRBV20-1 to TRBJ2-7, with D perhaps TRBD2 (6 bases). Germline V CDR1 and CDR2: DFQATT, SNEGSKA (reference sequence). V lost 3 bases and J lost 0, with 15 bases in between. This CDR3 spans 15 amino acids. This CDR3 reads CSARPGLSSSYEQYF. In DNA form, the CDR3 reads TGCAGTGCTAGGCCGGGACTTTCAAGCTCCTACGAGCAGTACTTC.

This rearrangement joins TRBV6-1 to TRBJ1-2; no clear D gene. CDR3 length: 13 amino acids. In germline, CDR1 is MNHNS, CDR2 SASEGT. V gave up 7 bases and J gave up 4 bases, with 13 bases separating them. The CDR3 bases are TGTGCCAGCATTTCACCGGGAGCCTATGGCTACACCTTC. It translates to CASISPGAYGYTF.

This clonotype was recorded a few times. J is TRBJ1-1 and V is TRBV7-2; 7 positions match TRBD1. This CDR3 contains 14 residues. Germline V lookup: CDR1 SGHTA, CDR2 FQGNSA. J gave up 8 bases and V 0 bases, and 6 bases lay outside the gene matches. CDR3 sequence reads: CASSLAGGDLEAFF. The CDR3 nucleotides read TGTGCCAGCAGCTTAGCAGGGGGCGATCTAGAAGCTTTCTTT.

The chain combines TRBV7-9 with TRBJ1-2; D not certain. Trimming shortened V by 2 bases and J by 4 bases, and 5 bases separated the two germline ends. This CDR3 region has 12 residues. Looked up from germline, CDR1 is SEHNR and CDR2 is FQNEAQ (reference sequence). CDR3 protein: CASSLRTYGYTF. The CDR3 DNA sequence: TGTGCCAGCAGCTTAAGGACCTATGGCTACACCTTC.

There are a few counts of this clonotype. The V gene is TRBV20-1, the J gene TRBJ1-1, with a tentative D call TRBD1 (5 bases). Germline CDR1 reads DFQATT; CDR2 reads SNEGSKA (reference sequence). This CDR3 is built from 13 residues. V was trimmed by 6 bases and J by 1 base, leaving 12 bases between them. The CDR3 nucleotides are TGCAGTGCCCTATCCGACAGGAACACTGAAGCTTTCTTT. It is translated as CSALSDRNTEAFF.

V gene TRBV30 combines with J gene TRBJ1-2, with 8 positions matching TRBD1. Germline CDR1 GTSNPN, CDR2 SVGIG (reference sequence). CDR3 length equals 18 residues. Unmatched junction bases numbered 14, after V lost 0 bases and J lost 2 bases. CDR3 nucleotides: TGTGCCTGGAGTGTATTGGCCAACAGGGGGGTGGACAACTATGGCTACACCTTC. Residues: CAWSVLANRGVDNYGYTF.

This clonotype was found a few times. This sequence joins TRBV6-1 and TRBJ1-2; tentative D call: TRBD1 (5 bases). The germline V gene encodes CDR1 MNHNS and CDR2 SASEGT. V lost 6 bases to trimming and J lost 8 bases, with 16 bases between them. The CDR3 has 13 amino acids. In nucleotides, the CDR3 is TGTGCCAGCAGATTCAGGGAGGGCGAAGGCTACACCTTC. This sequence encodes CASRFREGEGYTF.

CDR3 nucleotides: TGTGCCAGCAGCCCAGGGACTAGCGTACAAGATACGCAGTATTTT. Amino acids: CASSPGTSVQDTQYF. The chain couples TRBV7-9 to TRBJ2-3, with 10 bases lining up with TRBD2. V was clipped by 5 bases and J by 5 bases; unmatched bases: 7. CDR3 length: 15 amino acids. Germline V gene data show CDR1 as SEHNR and CDR2 as FQNEAQ (reference sequence).

This clonotype was observed a single time. The V gene is TRBV19, the J gene TRBJ1-6, with TRBD1 identical over 8 bases. This CDR3 is built from 15 residues. The J segment lost 7 bases and the V segment lost 5 bases, leaving 7 bases of the junction unmatched. Germline-derived CDR1 and CDR2 are LNHDA and SQIVND (reference sequence). CDR3 sequence (DNA): TGTGCCAGTAGTCCCGACAGGGGACTAAATTCACCCCTCCACTTT. Translating gives CASSPDRGLNSPLHF.

The chain recombines TRBV7-6 with TRBJ2-3, with D maybe TRBD1 (5 bases). CDR1 SGHVS and CDR2 FNYEAQ come from the germline V gene. The CDR3 loop spans 15 amino acids. The V end lost 4 bases, the J end lost 0 bases, and 11 bases lay between the germline ends. CDR3 sequence (DNA): TGTGCCAGCAGCTGGACAAGCTCTAGCACAGATACGCAGTATTTT. Encoded protein: CASSWTSSSTDTQYF.

The chain combines TRBV2 with TRBJ2-7; tentatively, D is TRBD1 or TRBD2 (5 bases each). This CDR3 is built from 14 residues. Germline assignment: CDR1 SNHLY and CDR2 FYNNEI. Trimming pared 2 bases from V and 3 bases from J, leaving 11 bases between. CDR3 nucleotide sequence: TGTGCCAGCAGTGAACAGGGAGATCGCTACGAGCAGTACTTC. It encodes CASSEQGDRYEQYF.

The chain joins TRBV4-1 to TRBJ2-5; TRBD2 matches at 9 bases. The CDR3 extends over 17 amino acids. Germline V gene data show CDR1 as MGHRA and CDR2 as YSYEKL. The V and J ends lost 1 base and 5 bases, in that order; junction bases with no gene match: 11. CDR3 bases: TGCGCCAGCAGCCAAGGGTTGGCGGGGGGGATAGGTGAGACCCAGTACTTC. Translating gives CASSQGLAGGIGETQYF.

CDR3 DNA sequence: TGTGCCAGTAGCCGAATTGGGACAGGGCCGATCTATGGCTACACCTTC. Residues: CASSRIGTGPIYGYTF. The chain is built from TRBV19 and TRBJ1-2; 9 bases are a match to TRBD1. The junction had 12 bases not matched to a gene; V was cut back by 6 bases and J by 4 bases. This CDR3 region has 16 residues. In germline, CDR1 is LNHDA, CDR2 SQIVND (reference sequence).

The J gene is TRBJ2-5, the V gene TRBV4-1; D unresolved. V shed 1 base and J shed 1 base, with 7 bases lying between them. Germline V gene data show CDR1 as MGHRA and CDR2 as YSYEKL. This CDR3 is 14 amino acids long. The CDR3 region has the DNA TGCGCCAGCAGCCAAGGTGGGCTCCAAGAGACCCAGTACTTC. Its translation is CASSQGGLQETQYF.

This chain connects TRBV2 to TRBJ1-1; D call uncertain. The CDR3 extends over 11 amino acids. Germline loops: CDR1 SNHLY, CDR2 FYNNEI. V dropped 3 bases and J dropped 3 bases, with 2 bases sitting between them. CDR3 bases: TGTGCCAGCAGTGAGTACACTGAAGCTTTCTTT. Protein product: CASSEYTEAFF.

The chain carries TRBV6-5 and TRBJ2-3; 7 bases map to TRBD1. The CDR3 sequence is 14 residues long. The J segment lost 3 bases and the V segment lost 2 bases, leaving 2 bases of the junction unmatched. CDR1 and CDR2 (germline): MNHEY, SVGAGI. This CDR3 reads CASSYGDRTDTQYF. Written as DNA, the CDR3 is TGTGCCAGCAGTTACGGGGACAGAACAGATACGCAGTATTTT.

This clonotype qualifies as medium-sized. The chain carries TRBV15 and TRBJ1-2; no definite D call. Germline CDR1 reads LNHNV; CDR2 reads YYDKDF (reference sequence). This CDR3 is built from 12 residues. V was cut by 1 base and J by 5 bases, with 5 bases left in between. The CDR3 DNA reads TGTGCCACCAGCAGAGGCAGTTATGGCTACACCTTC. Its protein is CATSRGSYGYTF.

The J gene is TRBJ2-5, the V gene TRBV2, with TRBD1 matching over 7 bases. The CDR3 is 15 residues long. V shed 3 bases and J 5 bases; nucleotides not matched to a gene: 9. CDR1 is SNHLY, CDR2 FYNNEI, per germline. CDR3 sequence (DNA): TGTGCCAGCAGTGAGAATTCAGGGGGATGGGAGACCCAGTACTTC. Amino acid sequence: CASSENSGGWETQYF.

This clonotype was detected a few times. The genes are TRBV6-1 and TRBJ1-2; a possible D gene is TRBD1 (5 bases). CDR3 size: 16 residues. V was trimmed by 6 bases and J by 8 bases, leaving 25 bases between them. Germline CDR1 MNHNS, CDR2 SASEGT. The CDR3 DNA reads as TGTGCCAGCAGCCGAGTGGGGAAGGGGTCGAGGGAGGGCTACACCTTC. This codes for CASSRVGKGSREGYTF.

The chain links TRBV10-3 to TRBJ2-7; D is unclear. CDR1 and CDR2 from the germline V gene are ENHRY and SYGVKD. The CDR3 has 14 residues. The germline V and J ends were trimmed by 3 bases and 3 bases, with 12 bases remaining between them. The CDR3 here is CAISDEPSIYEQYF. The CDR3 DNA reads as TGTGCCATCAGTGATGAACCGTCAATCTACGAGCAGTACTTC.

The rearrangement uses TRBV20-1 and TRBJ1-2, with D perhaps TRBD1 (5 bases). CDR1 is DFQATT, CDR2 SNEGSKA, per germline (reference sequence). V was clipped by 4 bases and J by 5 bases, with 14 bases between them. The CDR3 covers 13 residues. CDR3 protein: CSAKIDSPYGYTF. The CDR3 bases are TGCAGTGCTAAAATAGACAGTCCTTATGGCTACACCTTC.

V and J are TRBV20-1 and TRBJ2-1; 10 bases line up with TRBD2. Germline CDR1 is DFQATT and CDR2 is SNEGSKA (reference sequence). Trimming removed 2 bases from V and 6 bases from J; junction bases left unmatched: 4. CDR3 length equals 14 residues. CDR3 loop: CSARLLAGFNEQFF. The DNA for the CDR3 is TGCAGTGCTAGACTACTAGCGGGGTTCAATGAGCAGTTCTTC.

This clonotype was seen only a few times. This sequence joins TRBV20-1 and TRBJ2-2; the match to TRBD1 covers 7 bases. Germline-derived CDR1 and CDR2 are DFQATT and SNEGSKA (reference sequence). The CDR3 contains 13 residues. V trimming: 3 bases; J trimming: 7 bases; junction bases outside the gene matches: 5. The CDR3 nucleotides read TGCAGTGCTAGGAAACAGGGGATCGGGGAGCTGTTTTTT. Protein sequence: CSARKQGIGELFF.

This clonotype is labeled medium-sized. V is TRBV7-3 and J is TRBJ2-5; possible D gene TRBD1, 5 bases. CDR1 SGHTA and CDR2 FQGTGA come from the germline V gene. The CDR3 sequence is 13 residues long. With 4 bases removed from V and 5 bases from J, the gap between germline ends came to 11 bases. CDR3 nucleotide sequence: TGTGCCAGCAGCTACGGACAATCGGAGACCCAGTACTTC. This translates into CASSYGQSETQYF.

The chain has TRBV19 and TRBJ2-7; 7 bases match TRBD2. This CDR3 is 14 amino acids long. V shed 10 bases, J shed 6 bases, and the junction held 15 bases outside the gene matches. Germline lookup yields CDR1 LNHDA and CDR2 SQIVND (reference sequence). The chain's CDR3 is CATRGSSSQSEQYF. For the CDR3, the DNA is TGTGCCACCCGCGGGAGTAGCTCCCAATCCGAGCAGTACTTC.

The chain recombines TRBV7-9 with TRBJ2-5; tentatively, D is TRBD1 (6 bases). This CDR3 has 16 residues. Looked up from germline, CDR1 is SEHNR and CDR2 is FQNEAQ (reference sequence). Deletions cut 6 bases from V and 0 bases from J, with 17 bases between. CDR3: CASSHGWDTYQETQYF. CDR3 nucleotides: TGTGCCAGCAGTCACGGATGGGACACGTACCAAGAGACCCAGTACTTC.